This entry lists 27 T cell receptor beta chains sequenced from one sample in a study of blood T cell repertoires in COVID-19 (dated by TCRdb to the early 2020s). Library generation was performed with the immunoSEQ multiplex PCR assay. TCRdb holds this immuneACCESS table with in-frame rearrangements only. Some clones are missing; in checked studies, unresolved V genes explain under half, and the rest has no known cause. The sample table lists approximately 84,000 clones, approximately 86% of them with a count of one. Approximately 28% of the sample is held by the ten biggest clonotypes. The material sequenced was peripheral blood. Every receptor here comes from an elderly woman with acute or convalescent COVID-19.

This sequence joins TRBV9 and TRBJ2-5; TRBD1 agrees at 7 bases. This CDR3 has 14 residues. V shed 4 bases and J 5 bases; nucleotides not matched to a gene: 8. The V gene's germline CDR1 is SGDLS and CDR2 YYNGEE. CDR3 in amino acids: CASSPRQGRETQYF. The CDR3 DNA sequence: TGTGCCAGCAGCCCACGACAGGGTAGGGAGACCCAGTACTTC.

The chain has TRBV11-2 and TRBJ2-6, with D possibly matching TRBD2 (6 bases). The V gene lost 5 bases and the J gene lost 4 bases, with 15 bases spanning the gap. The V gene's germline CDR1 is SGHAT and CDR2 FQNNGV. The CDR3 sequence is 16 residues long. CDR3 sequence reads: CASSLWRGAGANVLTF. The DNA of the CDR3 is TGTGCCAGCAGCCTCTGGCGGGGCGCGGGGGCCAACGTCCTGACTTTC.

The chain links TRBV5-1 to TRBJ2-6; 8 bases align to TRBD1. Germline-derived CDR1 and CDR2 are SGHRS and YFSETQ. The CDR3 totals 17 residues. The V segment lost 0 bases and the J segment 2 bases; nucleotides outside the gene matches: 4. CDR3 protein: CASSLAVTGAGANVLTF. The CDR3 DNA is TGCGCCAGCAGCTTGGCTGTGACAGGGGCTGGGGCCAACGTCCTGACTTTC.

The CDR3 nucleotides read TGCAGCGTCCGACAGGGGGGCTCAACTAATGAAAAACTGTTTTTT. It translates to CSVRQGGSTNEKLFF. The rearrangement uses TRBV29-1 and TRBJ1-4, with TRBD1 identical over 9 bases. The trim removed 6 bases at V and 0 bases at J, leaving 5 bases unmatched. The CDR3 has 15 amino acids. Germline V CDR1 and CDR2: SQVTM, ANQGSEA.

CDR3 region: CASWEVYKTSYEQYF. The CDR3 bases are TGTGCCAGCTGGGAGGTTTACAAGACATCTTACGAGCAGTACTTC. The chain uses TRBV6-4 and TRBJ2-7; possibly TRBD2 for D (6 bases). Deletions cut 8 bases from V and 4 bases from J, with 21 bases between. The CDR3 sequence is 15 residues long. The germline V gene encodes CDR1 MRHNA and CDR2 SNTAGT.

The rearrangement links TRBV7-3 to TRBJ2-1; 10 positions agree with TRBD2. The J segment lost 3 bases and the V segment lost 4 bases, leaving 3 bases of the junction unmatched. Germline assignment: CDR1 SGHTA and CDR2 FQGTGA. This CDR3 region has 15 residues. The CDR3 sequence: CASSSLAGHYNEQFF. The DNA of the CDR3 is TGTGCCAGCAGCTCACTAGCGGGACACTACAATGAGCAGTTCTTC.

There are a few counts of this clone. CDR3 residues: CASSPTIPSGSNRYEQYF. The CDR3 DNA is TGTGCCAGCAGCCCCACGATCCCTAGCGGGAGTAACAGATACGAGCAGTACTTC. The V and J genes are TRBV7-2 and TRBJ2-7; 10 nucleotides align to TRBD2. From germline, CDR1 is SGHTA and CDR2 FQGNSA. Unmatched junction bases numbered 17, after V lost 5 bases and J lost 4 bases. This CDR3 region has 18 residues.

The chain couples TRBV6-6 to TRBJ1-1, with D tentatively TRBD1 (6 bases). V was shortened by 2 bases and J by 10 bases, with 20 bases between the two germline ends. The CDR3 covers 15 residues. Germline V CDR1 and CDR2: MNHNY, SVGAGI (reference sequence). The CDR3 DNA reads TGTGCCAGCAGTTACGGCCCCACCGGGACAAAAGGAGCTTTCTTT. Translation gives CASSYGPTGTKGAFF.

This clone was picked up a small number of times. The genes are TRBV7-8 and TRBJ1-4; the D is unclear. The CDR3 runs 15 residues. The germline CDR1 and CDR2 sequences are SGHVS and FQNEAQ. The V end was cut by 1 base, the J end by 3 bases, with 9 bases between. The CDR3, as DNA: TGTGCCAGCAGCTTAGAGCCGGGATCTAATGAAAAACTGTTTTTT. Protein: CASSLEPGSNEKLFF.

This sequence joins TRBV28 and TRBJ2-1; 14 nucleotides match TRBD2. Germline V gene sequence: CDR1 MDHEN, CDR2 SYDVKM. Germline trimming cut 5 bases from V and 0 bases from J; bases unmatched to any gene: 3. The CDR3 covers 17 residues. CDR3 DNA sequence: TGTGCCAGCAGTAACGGACTAGCGGGAGGCTCCTACAATGAGCAGTTCTTC. Its translation is CASSNGLAGGSYNEQFF. The full variable domain, in which reference TRBV28 and TRBJ2-1 provide the parts outside the CDR3, is DVKVTQSSRYLVKRTGEKVFLECVQDMDHENMFWYRQDPGLGLRLIYFSYDVKMKEKGDIPEGYSVSREKKERFSLILESASTNQTSMYLCASSNGLAGGSYNEQFFGPGTRLTVL.

This chain links TRBV2 with TRBJ1-6, with unresolved D. This CDR3 has 14 residues. Germline V gene lookup returns CDR1 SNHLY and CDR2 FYNNEI. Between the trimmed V and J ends, which lost 9 bases and 6 bases, there was a span of 15 bases. CDR3 coding DNA: TGTGCCAGGAAGCCGGGGTTCGCTAATTCACCCCTCCACTTT. Protein product: CARKPGFANSPLHF.

This chain connects TRBV4-2 to TRBJ2-1; 10 bases are a match to TRBD1. This CDR3 region has 14 residues. The germline gives CDR1 LGHNA, CDR2 YNFKEQ. Unmatched junction bases numbered 6, after V lost 6 bases and J lost 7 bases. The CDR3 loop reads CASSRRGQGNEQFF. The CDR3 nucleotides read TGTGCCAGCAGTAGGAGGGGACAGGGGAATGAGCAGTTCTTC.

CDR3: CATSDTGTSGVNEQFF. The CDR3 nucleotides are TGTGCCACCAGTGATACCGGGACTAGCGGGGTCAATGAGCAGTTCTTC. The rearrangement links TRBV24-1 to TRBJ2-1, with 13 bases aligning to TRBD2. Germline CDR1 KGHDR, CDR2 SFDVKD. The CDR3 has 16 residues. The V and J ends lost 3 bases and 6 bases, in that order; junction bases with no gene match: 4.

The V call is TRBV7-9, the J call TRBJ1-2; 8 bases are a match to TRBD1. The germline gives CDR1 SEHNR, CDR2 FQNEAQ (reference sequence). The CDR3 loop spans 14 amino acids. V lost 1 base and J lost 8; bases outside the gene matches: 6. The CDR3, as DNA: TGTGCCAGCAGCTTAGACAGGGGGGCGGAGGGCTACACCTTC. As protein: CASSLDRGAEGYTF.

The chain recombines TRBV7-2 with TRBJ2-1; 10 bases align to TRBD2. This CDR3 comprises 17 residues. The germline gives CDR1 SGHTA, CDR2 FQGNSA. V lost 0 bases, J lost 4 bases, and 6 bases stayed unmatched. The CDR3 nucleotides read TGTGCCAGCAGCTTAGCGCTTTCTAGCGGGGGATACAATGAGCAGTTCTTC. Translating it yields CASSLALSSGGYNEQFF.

The table lists this clone with a count of one. The chain has TRBV27 and TRBJ2-7; a weak D match, TRBD2 (7 bases). The CDR3 is 16 residues long. CDR1 is MNHEY, CDR2 SMNVEV, per germline (reference sequence). Trimming stripped 3 bases from V and 2 bases from J, with 17 bases between. CDR3 in DNA: TGTGCCAGCAGTTTCGGGGGGCCGGGCGGGACCTACGAGCAGTACTTC. Its protein is CASSFGGPGGTYEQYF.

The V call is TRBV10-3, the J call TRBJ1-6; 9 nucleotides align to TRBD1. Trimming removed 10 bases from V and 0 bases from J; junction bases left unmatched: 16. This CDR3 comprises 19 residues. Looked up from germline, CDR1 is ENHRY and CDR2 is SYGVKD. CDR3 coding DNA: TGTGCCACCTACGAAGCGCCCGGGACAGGGAGCTCCTATAATTCACCCCTCCACTTT. Protein: CATYEAPGTGSSYNSPLHF.

V usage is TRBV24-1 and J usage is TRBJ2-7; 10 bases agree with TRBD1. The CDR3 is 17 amino acids. J was trimmed by 3 bases and V by 3 bases; bases with no gene match: 10. Germline CDR1 is KGHDR and CDR2 is SFDVKD. CDR3 loop: CATSDAPGTGDGYEQYF. The CDR3 DNA reads TGTGCCACCAGTGATGCTCCCGGGACAGGGGACGGCTACGAGCAGTACTTC.

The gene calls are TRBV27 and TRBJ2-7, with 10 bases fitting TRBD2. Germline V lookup: CDR1 MNHEY, CDR2 SMNVEV (reference sequence). The length of the CDR3 is 17 residues. With 3 bases clipped from V and 6 bases from J, the junction kept 14 bases outside the gene matches. The CDR3 loop is CASSFYGSEASGSEQYF. In DNA form, the CDR3 reads TGTGCCAGCAGTTTTTACGGAAGCGAGGCTAGCGGGAGCGAGCAGTACTTC.

This sequence joins TRBV9 and TRBJ2-1, with TRBD2 matching over 13 bases. CDR3 length: 20 residues. Germline V gives CDR1 SGDLS, CDR2 YYNGEE. The ends lost 3 bases at V and 7 bases at J; junction bases unmatched: 19. CDR3 loop: CASSAPSGTRTSGSKNEQFF. CDR3 DNA sequence: TGTGCCAGCAGCGCTCCGTCCGGGACAAGGACTAGCGGGAGTAAAAATGAGCAGTTCTTC.

The chain links TRBV3-1 (or the pseudogene TRBV3-2) to TRBJ2-1; 9 bases line up with TRBD2. V lost 7 bases, J lost 4 bases, and 11 bases stayed unmatched. The CDR3 runs 16 residues. CDR1 is LGHDT and CDR2 is YNNKEL in the germline V gene (reference sequence). This chain's CDR3 is CASTPSSGIRYNEQFF. Written as DNA, the CDR3 is TGTGCCAGCACCCCTTCTAGCGGGATTCGTTACAATGAGCAGTTCTTC.

The rearrangement joins TRBV5-1 to TRBJ2-3; 8 nucleotides line up with TRBD1. Germline CDR1 reads SGHRS; CDR2 reads YFSETQ. This CDR3 is built from 15 residues. The junction had 7 bases not matched to a gene; V was cut back by 5 bases and J by 2 bases. The chain's CDR3 is CASRTGADHTDTQYF. The CDR3 region has the DNA TGCGCCAGCAGGACAGGGGCTGATCACACAGATACGCAGTATTTT. The variable domain in full, completed from reference TRBV5-1 and TRBJ2-3, reads KAGVTQTPRYLIKTRGQQVTLSCSPISGHRSVSWYQQTPGQGLQFLFEYFSETQRNKGNFPGRFSGRQFSNSRSEMNVSTLELGDSALYLCASRTGADHTDTQYFGPGTRLTVL.

The DNA of the CDR3 is TGCGCCACCTGGCCCCCTAGCACGTCCTACAATGAGCAGTTCTTC. Protein product: CATWPPSTSYNEQFF. The chain joins TRBV10-2 to TRBJ2-1; perhaps TRBD2 as D (5 bases). Germline lookup yields CDR1 WSHSY and CDR2 SAAADI. CDR3 length: 15 residues. V dropped 10 bases and J dropped 1 base, with 17 bases sitting between them.

Written as DNA, the CDR3 is TGTGCCAGCAGCCCGACAGGGGGCTTGTACAATGAGCAGTTCTTC. It translates to CASSPTGGLYNEQFF. The chain has TRBV7-3 and TRBJ2-1; 10 bases are shared with TRBD1. The CDR3 length is 15 residues. Germline values: CDR1 SGHTA, CDR2 FQGTGA. The J segment lost 4 bases and the V segment lost 5 bases, leaving 5 bases of the junction unmatched.

The chain couples TRBV10-2 to TRBJ2-5; tentatively, D is TRBD2 (5 bases). V shed 6 bases and J shed 2 bases, with 13 bases lying between them. Germline CDR1 WSHSY, CDR2 SAAADI. This CDR3 contains 14 residues. The CDR3 spells CASRETRFQETQYF. The CDR3 DNA reads TGCGCCAGCAGAGAAACTAGGTTTCAAGAGACCCAGTACTTC.

This clone was seen only a few times. The chain uses TRBV7-9 and TRBJ2-7; weak D call: TRBD2 (6 bases). The CDR3 has 12 residues. CDR1 and CDR2 from the germline V gene are SEHNR and FQNEAQ (reference sequence). Trimming left V 1 base short and J 6 bases short, with 7 bases between. The CDR3 nucleotides read TGTGCCAGCAGCTTAGTAGCGGCCGAGCAGTACTTC. Amino acids: CASSLVAAEQYF.

The chain links TRBV7-2 to TRBJ2-7, with 9 bases aligning to TRBD1. The CDR3 is 15 residues long. V lost 5 bases and J lost 2; bases outside the gene matches: 7. The V gene's germline CDR1 is SGHTA and CDR2 FQGNSA. The CDR3 coding sequence is TGTGCCAGCAGCCCCCAGGGACAGGGAGCCTACGAGCAGTACTTC. Residues: CASSPQGQGAYEQYF.